This T cell receptor beta chain was sequenced in a study of T cells after yellow fever vaccination. Study-wide results and caveats: Repertoires obtained by FACS sorting could include abundant clonotypes that entered as contaminants from the bulk population. CD4 and CD8 compartments shared a small share of clonotypes.

Remarks on this clonotype: Its target is unknown.

TCRdb re-analysed the 5' RACE reads in MiXCR, keeping a single row per CDR3 protein. The sample has over 300,000 distinct CDR3 sequences; around 7% are singletons. The germline V gene encodes CDR1 SQVTM and CDR2 ANQGSEA. After removal of 7 bases from V and 4 bases from J, the junction contained 9 bases not matched to a gene. The length of the CDR3 is 14 residues. This chain joins TRBV29-1 and TRBJ2-4; 8 bases agree with TRBD1. Here the sequenced sample was PBMCs, taken about 41 days after the first yellow fever vaccination. The origin of this receptor is a man between 18 and 29 years old who received the YFV17D yellow fever vaccine. CDR3 sequence: CSGGTGPSKNIQYF. Written as DNA, the CDR3 is TGCAGCGGCGGGACAGGACCGTCTAAAAACATTCAGTACTTC.